The T cell receptor (beta chain) described here comes from a study of response to subunit inactivated influenza vaccine. TCRdb reprocessed the RT-PCR reads via MiXCR and lists one record per CDR3 protein. The table lists a few hundred thousand distinct CDR3 sequences, about 14% of them singletons. A remark on this clonotype: What it binds is unknown.

Findings of the study overall: The authors proposed limited new T cell recruitment per seasonal influenza vaccination.

The CDR3 is made up of 17 amino acids. Trimming removed 4 bases at V and 5 bases at J, with 24 bases between. Germline V lookup: CDR1 DFQATT, CDR2 SNEGSKA (reference sequence). This receptor was identified in a man aged 45-60 years who received an inactivated influenza vaccine. The specimen comprised PBMCs from blood, sampled 11 to 12 days after vaccination. The chain combines TRBV20-1 with TRBJ2-1; D possibly uses TRBD1 or TRBD2 (5 bases each). CDR3 in DNA: TGCAGTGCTAACTCGGGACCCTGGGAAAGTTGGCACAATGAGCAGTTCTTC. Protein product: CSANSGPWESWHNEQFF.